Below are 3 T cell receptor beta chains sequenced from a single sample in a study of T cell changes during pregnancy in multiple sclerosis. Data came from immunoSEQ multiplex PCR; TCRdb stores just in-frame clones and leaves some out. Among under 90,000 clones, roughly 92% were seen once, and the ten largest hold 3% to 4%. Sample: peripheral blood, taken after pregnancy. Receptor source: a female donor in good health, enrolled as a control in a pregnancy study.

This chain links TRBV28 with TRBJ2-7, with TRBD2 matching over 13 bases. This CDR3 has 15 residues. Germline V gene lookup returns CDR1 MDHEN and CDR2 SYDVKM. J lost 2 bases, V lost 6 bases, and 4 bases had no gene match. The CDR3, as DNA: TGTGCCAGCAGCCCCGGGACTAGCGGGACCTACGAGCAGTACTTC. Translating gives CASSPGTSGTYEQYF.

This chain joins TRBV5-1 and TRBJ2-2, with D perhaps matching TRBD1 (6 bases). Trimming stripped 0 bases from V and 11 bases from J, with 8 bases between. The germline CDR1 and CDR2 sequences are SGHRS and YFSETQ. The CDR3 consists of 12 residues. CDR3 nucleotide sequence: TGCGCCAGCAGCTTGGACAGGGCCGAGCTGTTTTTT. The encoded protein is CASSLDRAELFF.

The J gene is TRBJ2-7, the V gene TRBV4-1; the D is unclear. The V end lost 0 bases, the J end lost 3 bases, and 6 bases lay between the germline ends. In germline, CDR1 is MGHRA, CDR2 YSYEKL. CDR3 length equals 13 residues. The DNA of the CDR3 is TGCGCCAGCAGCCAAGAATACATCTACGAGCAGTACTTC. It specifies CASSQEYIYEQYF.